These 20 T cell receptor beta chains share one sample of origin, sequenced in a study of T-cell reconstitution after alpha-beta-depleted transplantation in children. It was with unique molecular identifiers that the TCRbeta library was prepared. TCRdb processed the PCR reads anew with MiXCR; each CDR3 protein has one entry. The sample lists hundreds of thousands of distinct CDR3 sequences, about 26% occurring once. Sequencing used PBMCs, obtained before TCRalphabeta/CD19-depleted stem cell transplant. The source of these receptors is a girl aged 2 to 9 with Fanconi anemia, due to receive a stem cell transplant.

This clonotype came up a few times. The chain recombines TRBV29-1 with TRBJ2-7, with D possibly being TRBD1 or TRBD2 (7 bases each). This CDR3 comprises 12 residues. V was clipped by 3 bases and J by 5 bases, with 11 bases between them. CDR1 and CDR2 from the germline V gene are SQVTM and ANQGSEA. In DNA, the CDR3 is TGCAGCGTTGACAGGGGGGGGGACGAGCAGTACTTC. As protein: CSVDRGGDEQYF.

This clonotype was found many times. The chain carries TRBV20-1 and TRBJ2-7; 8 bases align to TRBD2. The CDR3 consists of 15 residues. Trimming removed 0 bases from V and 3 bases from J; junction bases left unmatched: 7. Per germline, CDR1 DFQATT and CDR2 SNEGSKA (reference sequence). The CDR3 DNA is TGCAGTGCTAGAGATCAGCGGGAGAAGATCTACGAGCAGTACTTC. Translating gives CSARDQREKIYEQYF.

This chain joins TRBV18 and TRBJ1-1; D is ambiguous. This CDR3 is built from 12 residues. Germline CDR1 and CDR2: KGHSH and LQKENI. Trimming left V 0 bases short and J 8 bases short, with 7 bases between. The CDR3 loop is CASSPPAVEAFF. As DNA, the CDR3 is TGTGCCAGCTCACCACCCGCAGTAGAAGCTTTCTTT.

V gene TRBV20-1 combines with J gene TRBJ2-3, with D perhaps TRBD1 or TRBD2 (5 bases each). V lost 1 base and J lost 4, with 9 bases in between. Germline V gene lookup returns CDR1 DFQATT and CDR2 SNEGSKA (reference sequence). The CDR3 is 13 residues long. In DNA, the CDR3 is TGCAGTGCTAGAGGGTTGGGGGCAGATACGCAGTATTTT. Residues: CSARGLGADTQYF.

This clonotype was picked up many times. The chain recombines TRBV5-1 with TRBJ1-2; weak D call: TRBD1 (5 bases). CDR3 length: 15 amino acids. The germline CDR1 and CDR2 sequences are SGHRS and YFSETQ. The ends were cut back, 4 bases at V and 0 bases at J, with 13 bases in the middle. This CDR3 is CASSHLGGSNYGYTF. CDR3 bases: TGCGCCAGCAGCCACCTTGGGGGATCTAACTATGGCTACACCTTC.

CDR3 nucleotides: TGTGCCAGCAGCGAGACAGGGGTGGTGGAAGATACGCAGTATTTT. Amino acid sequence: CASSETGVVEDTQYF. V usage is TRBV7-2 and J usage is TRBJ2-3, with 8 bases fitting TRBD1. Trimming removed 5 bases from V and 5 bases from J; junction bases left unmatched: 9. The CDR3 spans 15 residues. Germline assignment: CDR1 SGHTA and CDR2 FQGNSA.

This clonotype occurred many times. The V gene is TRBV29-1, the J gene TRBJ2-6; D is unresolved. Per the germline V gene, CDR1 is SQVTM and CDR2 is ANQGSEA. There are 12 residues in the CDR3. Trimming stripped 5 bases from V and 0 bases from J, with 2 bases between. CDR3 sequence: CSVHSGANVLTF. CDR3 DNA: TGCAGCGTTCACTCTGGGGCCAACGTCCTGACTTTC. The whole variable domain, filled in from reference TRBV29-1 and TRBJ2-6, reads SAVISQKPSRDICQRGTSLTIQCQVDSQVTMMFWYRQQPGQSLTLIATANQGSEATYESGFVIDKFPISRPNLTFSTLTVSNMSPEDSSIYLCSVHSGANVLTFGAGSRLTVL.

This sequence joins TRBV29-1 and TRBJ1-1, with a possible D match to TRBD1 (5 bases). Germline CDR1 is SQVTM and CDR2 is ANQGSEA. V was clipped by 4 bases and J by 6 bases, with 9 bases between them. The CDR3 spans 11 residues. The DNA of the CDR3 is TGCAGCGTTGGAGGGGAATCTGAAGCTTTCTTT. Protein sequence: CSVGGESEAFF.

DNA of the CDR3: TGTGCCAGCAGCGTGACAGTCCAAGAGACCCAGTACTTC. It yields the protein CASSVTVQETQYF. The chain employs TRBV7-7 and TRBJ2-5; tentatively, D is TRBD1 (5 bases). With 5 bases removed from V and 1 base from J, the gap between germline ends came to 8 bases. The CDR3 has 13 amino acids. Germline CDR1 and CDR2: SSHAT and FNYEAQ (reference sequence). Filled out from reference TRBV7-7 and TRBJ2-5, the complete variable domain reads GAGVSQSPRYKVTKRGQDVTLRCDPISSHATLYWYQQALGQGPEFLTYFNYEAQPDKSGLPSDRFSAERPEGSISTLTIQRTEQRDSAMYRCASSVTVQETQYFGPGTRLLVL.

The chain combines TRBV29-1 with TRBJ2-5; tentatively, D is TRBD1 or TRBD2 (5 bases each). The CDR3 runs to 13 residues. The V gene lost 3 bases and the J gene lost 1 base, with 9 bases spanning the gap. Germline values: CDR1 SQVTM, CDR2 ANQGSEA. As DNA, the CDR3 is TGCAGCGTTGACGCAGGGACCCAAGAGACCCAGTACTTC. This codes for CSVDAGTQETQYF. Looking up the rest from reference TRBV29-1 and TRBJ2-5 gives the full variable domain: SAVISQKPSRDICQRGTSLTIQCQVDSQVTMMFWYRQQPGQSLTLIATANQGSEATYESGFVIDKFPISRPNLTFSTLTVSNMSPEDSSIYLCSVDAGTQETQYFGPGTRLLVL.

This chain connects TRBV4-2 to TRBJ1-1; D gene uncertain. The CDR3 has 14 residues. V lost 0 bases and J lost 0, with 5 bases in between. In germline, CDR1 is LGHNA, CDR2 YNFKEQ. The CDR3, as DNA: TGTGCCAGCAGCCAAGATAGGCTGAACACTGAAGCTTTCTTT. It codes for CASSQDRLNTEAFF.

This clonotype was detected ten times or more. CDR3 DNA: TGTGCCACCCCAAGGTCATCAGGCTACTACTACTACAATGAGCAGTTCTTC. Residues: CATPRSSGYYYYNEQFF. V is TRBV24-1 and J is TRBJ2-1, with unresolved D. Trimming cost V 9 bases and J 3 bases, with 23 bases left between them. Per germline, CDR1 KGHDR and CDR2 SFDVKD. The length of the CDR3 is 17 residues.

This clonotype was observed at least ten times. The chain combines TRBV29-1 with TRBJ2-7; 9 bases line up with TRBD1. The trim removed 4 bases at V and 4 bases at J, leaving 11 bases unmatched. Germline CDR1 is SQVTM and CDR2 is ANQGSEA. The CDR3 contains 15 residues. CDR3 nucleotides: TGCAGCGTTGGTGGTCCGGGACAGGGATTTTACGAGCAGTACTTC. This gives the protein CSVGGPGQGFYEQYF.

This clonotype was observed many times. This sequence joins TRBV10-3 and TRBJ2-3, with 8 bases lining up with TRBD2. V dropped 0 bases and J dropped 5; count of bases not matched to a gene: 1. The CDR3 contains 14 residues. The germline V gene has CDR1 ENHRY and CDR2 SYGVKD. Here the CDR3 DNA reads TGTGCCATCAGTGAGTCGGGACTAGTAGATACGCAGTATTTT. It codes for CAISESGLVDTQYF.

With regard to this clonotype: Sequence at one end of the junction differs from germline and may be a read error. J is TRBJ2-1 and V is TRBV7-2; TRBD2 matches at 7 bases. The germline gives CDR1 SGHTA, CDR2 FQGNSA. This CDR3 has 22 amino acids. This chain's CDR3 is CASSREKGLYKRNPSSYNEQFF. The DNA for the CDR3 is TGCGCCAGCAGCCGAGAAAAGGGACTATACAAAAGAAACCCAAGCTCCTACAATGAGCAGTTCTTC.

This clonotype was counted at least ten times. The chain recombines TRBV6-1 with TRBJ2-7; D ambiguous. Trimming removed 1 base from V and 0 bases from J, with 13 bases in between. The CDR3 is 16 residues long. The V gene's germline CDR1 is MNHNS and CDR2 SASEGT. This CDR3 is CASSEGLAVDSYEQYF. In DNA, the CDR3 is TGTGCCAGCAGTGAAGGATTGGCGGTCGACTCCTACGAGCAGTACTTC.

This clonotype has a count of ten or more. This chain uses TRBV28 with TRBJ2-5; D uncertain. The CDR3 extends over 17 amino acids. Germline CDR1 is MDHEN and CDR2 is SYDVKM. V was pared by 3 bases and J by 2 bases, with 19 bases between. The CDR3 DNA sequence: TGTGCCAGCAGTTTGGTACGCGTTCAGGTCTGGCAAGAGACCCAGTACTTC. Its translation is CASSLVRVQVWQETQYF.

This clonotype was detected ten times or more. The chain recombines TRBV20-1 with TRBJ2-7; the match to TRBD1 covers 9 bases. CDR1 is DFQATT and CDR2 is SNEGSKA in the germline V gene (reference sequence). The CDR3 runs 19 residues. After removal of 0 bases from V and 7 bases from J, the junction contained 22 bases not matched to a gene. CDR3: CSARDYDPGQGFLDMEQYF. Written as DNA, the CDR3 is TGCAGTGCTAGAGACTACGATCCGGGACAGGGATTTTTAGACATGGAGCAGTACTTC.

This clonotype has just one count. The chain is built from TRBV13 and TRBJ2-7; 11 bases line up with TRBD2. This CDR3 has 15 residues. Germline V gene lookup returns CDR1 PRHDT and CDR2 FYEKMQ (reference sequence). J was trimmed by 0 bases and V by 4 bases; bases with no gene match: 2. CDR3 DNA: TGTGCCAGCAGCTATGGACTAGCGGGCTCCTACGAGCAGTACTTC. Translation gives CASSYGLAGSYEQYF.

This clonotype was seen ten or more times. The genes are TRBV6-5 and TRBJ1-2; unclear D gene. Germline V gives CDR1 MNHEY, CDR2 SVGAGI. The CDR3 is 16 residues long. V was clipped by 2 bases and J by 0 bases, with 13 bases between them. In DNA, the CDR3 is TGTGCCAGCAGTTACGAGAGCGGGGAGGCTAACTATGGCTACACCTTC. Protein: CASSYESGEANYGYTF.